This T cell receptor (beta chain) stems from a study of blood T cell repertoires in COVID-19. Whole-study context: Some COVID-19 samples were acute and others convalescent; all came from the United States, Italy and Spain. T cells, B-cell-depleted T cells, or PBMCs supplied cDNA or gDNA.

Authors' methods: Amplifying reference gene primers gave estimates of nucleated cell counts. The protocol was immunoSEQ multiplex PCR, while the TCRdb copy is restricted to in-frame clones and leaves out a portion. V and J calls and clone size come straight from that table; D and trimming were deduced from the DNA. The table includes around 99,000 clones, around nine tenths detected once. The CDR3 contains 18 residues. V dropped 3 bases and J dropped 1 base, with 21 bases sitting between them. Germline V gene sequence: CDR1 MDHEN, CDR2 SYDVKM. The sequence came from a man in his fifties with acute or convalescent COVID-19. The sequencing input was peripheral blood. This chain connects TRBV28 to TRBJ1-1; D ambiguous. CDR3 sequence: CASSFGSRIASRNTEAFF. In nucleotides, the CDR3 is TGTGCCAGCAGTTTTGGGAGTCGTATCGCAAGTCGGAACACTGAAGCTTTCTTT.